The TCR beta chain under discussion was sequenced for a study of a mutant IDH1 vaccine in newly diagnosed glioma. Sequencing was performed with immunoSEQ multiplex PCR; in TCRdb, only in-frame clones are kept and a portion is missing. This table holds about 33,000 clones, 88% found once. This clone was seen just once. The antigen is undetermined. Stated time point: week 23, last vaccination. Topical imiquimod was applied with each vaccine dose, which held 300 ug of mutant IDH1 20-mer peptide. The clonotype was recovered from a man aged 35 to 55 with glioma. The source was PBMCs, collected from a glioma patient whose treatment included an IDH1 peptide vaccine.

CDR3 sequence (DNA): TGCGCCAGCAGCTTGGAGGGGACGGCCAGGGAGGGTTTCTTT. The encoded protein is CASSLEGTAREGFF. This chain links TRBV5-1 with TRBJ1-1; D perhaps matches TRBD1 (5 bases). The CDR3 has 14 residues. CDR1 is SGHRS and CDR2 is YFSETQ in the germline V gene. V dropped 0 bases and J dropped 13 bases, with 19 bases sitting between them.